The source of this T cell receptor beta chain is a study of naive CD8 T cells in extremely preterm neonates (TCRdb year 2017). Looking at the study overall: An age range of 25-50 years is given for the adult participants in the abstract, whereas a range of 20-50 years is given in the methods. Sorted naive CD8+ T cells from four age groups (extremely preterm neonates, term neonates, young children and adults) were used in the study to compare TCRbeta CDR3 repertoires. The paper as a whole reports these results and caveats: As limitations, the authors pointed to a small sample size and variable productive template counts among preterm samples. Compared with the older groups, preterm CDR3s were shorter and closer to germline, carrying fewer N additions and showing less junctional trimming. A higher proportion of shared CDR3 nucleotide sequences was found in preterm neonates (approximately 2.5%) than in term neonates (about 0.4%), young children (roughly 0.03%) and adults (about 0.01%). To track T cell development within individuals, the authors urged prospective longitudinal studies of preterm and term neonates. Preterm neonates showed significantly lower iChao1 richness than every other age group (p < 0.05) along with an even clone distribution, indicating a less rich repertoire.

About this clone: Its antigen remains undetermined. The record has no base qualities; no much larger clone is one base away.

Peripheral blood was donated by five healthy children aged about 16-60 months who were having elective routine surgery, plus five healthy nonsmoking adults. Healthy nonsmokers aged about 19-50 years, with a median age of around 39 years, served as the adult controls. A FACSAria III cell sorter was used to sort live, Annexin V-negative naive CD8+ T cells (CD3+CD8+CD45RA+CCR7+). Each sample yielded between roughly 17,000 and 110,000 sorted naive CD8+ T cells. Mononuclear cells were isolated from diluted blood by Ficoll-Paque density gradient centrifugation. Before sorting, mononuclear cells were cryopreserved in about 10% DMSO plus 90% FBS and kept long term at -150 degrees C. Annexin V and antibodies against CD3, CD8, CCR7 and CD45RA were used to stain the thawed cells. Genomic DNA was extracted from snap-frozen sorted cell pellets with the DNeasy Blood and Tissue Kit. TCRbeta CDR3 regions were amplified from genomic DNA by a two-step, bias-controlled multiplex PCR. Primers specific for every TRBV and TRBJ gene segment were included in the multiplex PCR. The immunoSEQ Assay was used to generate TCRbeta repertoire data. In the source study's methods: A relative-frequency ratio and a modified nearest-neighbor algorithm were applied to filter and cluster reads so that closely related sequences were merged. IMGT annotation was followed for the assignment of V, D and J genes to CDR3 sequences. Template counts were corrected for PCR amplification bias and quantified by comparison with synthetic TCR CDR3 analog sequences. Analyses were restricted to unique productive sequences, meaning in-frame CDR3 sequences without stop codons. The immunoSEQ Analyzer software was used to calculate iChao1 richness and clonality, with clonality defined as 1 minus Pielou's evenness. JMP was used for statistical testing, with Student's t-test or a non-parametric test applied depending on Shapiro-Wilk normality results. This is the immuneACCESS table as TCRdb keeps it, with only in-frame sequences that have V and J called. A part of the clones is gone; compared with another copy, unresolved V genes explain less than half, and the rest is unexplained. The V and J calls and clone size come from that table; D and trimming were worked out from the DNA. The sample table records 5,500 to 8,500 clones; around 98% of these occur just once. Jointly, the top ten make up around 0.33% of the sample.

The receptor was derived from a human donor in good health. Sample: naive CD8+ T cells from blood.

At the DNA level, the sequence is TGTGCCAGCAGCCGCGGGACAGGGGGATACAATGAGCAGTTCTTC. This yields the protein CASSRGTGGYNEQFF. The chain joins TRBV13 to TRBJ2-1; 11 bases in the junction line up with TRBD1. Taken from the germline V gene (reference sequence), the CDR1 and CDR2 loops are PRHDT and FYEKMQ. The CDR3 spans 15 residues, from the cysteine through the phenylalanine. The kept DNA is CDR3 alone, 45 bases in frame from the first base. Here V drops 5 bases and J drops 4 bases, and the junction holds 4 bases not matched to any gene.